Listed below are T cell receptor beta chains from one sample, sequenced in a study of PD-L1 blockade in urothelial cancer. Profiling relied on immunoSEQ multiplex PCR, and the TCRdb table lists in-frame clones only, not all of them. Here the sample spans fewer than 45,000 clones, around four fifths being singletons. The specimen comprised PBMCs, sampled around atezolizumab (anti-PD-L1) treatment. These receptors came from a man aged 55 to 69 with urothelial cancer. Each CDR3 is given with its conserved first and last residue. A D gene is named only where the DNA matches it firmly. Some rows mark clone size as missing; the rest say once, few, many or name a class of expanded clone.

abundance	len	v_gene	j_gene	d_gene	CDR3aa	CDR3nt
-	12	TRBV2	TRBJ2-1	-	CASSDISVEQFF	TGTGCCAGCAGTGACATTTCGGTGGAGCAGTTCTTC
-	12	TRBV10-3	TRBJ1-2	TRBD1	CATQTGGDGYTF	TGTGCCACCCAGACAGGGGGCGATGGCTACACCTTC
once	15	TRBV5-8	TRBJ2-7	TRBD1	CASSLGDRGRREQYF	TGTGCCAGCAGCTTGGGGGACAGGGGACGGAGGGAGCAGTACTTC
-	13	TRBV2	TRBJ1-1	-	CASVQGFTTEAFF	TGTGCCAGCGTACAGGGATTTACCACTGAAGCTTTCTTT
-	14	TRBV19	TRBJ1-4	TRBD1	CASSPGGEGEKLFF	TGTGCCAGTAGCCCAGGGGGCGAAGGAGAAAAACTGTTTTTT
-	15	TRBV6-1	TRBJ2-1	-	CASSEAQGGGHEQFF	TGTGCCAGCAGTGAAGCGCAGGGCGGGGGCCATGAGCAGTTCTTC
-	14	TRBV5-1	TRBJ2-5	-	CASSVAGAQETQYF	TGCGCCAGCAGCGTCGCAGGGGCCCAAGAGACCCAGTACTTC
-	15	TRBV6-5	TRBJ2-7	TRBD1	CASSSGTGGTYEQYF	TGTGCCAGCAGCTCCGGGACAGGGGGGACCTACGAGCAGTACTTC
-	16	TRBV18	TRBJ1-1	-	CASSPPAGTMNTEAFF	TGTGCCAGCTCACCACCAGCGGGGACCATGAACACTGAAGCTTTCTTT
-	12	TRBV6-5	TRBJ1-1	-	CASSSQGTEAFF	TGTGCCAGCAGTTCTCAGGGAACTGAAGCTTTCTTT
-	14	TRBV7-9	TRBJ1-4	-	CASSRRATNEKLFF	TGTGCCAGCAGCCGGCGGGCAACTAATGAAAAACTGTTTTTT
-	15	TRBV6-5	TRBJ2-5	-	CASSNGGLAGETQYF	TGTGCCAGCAGCAACGGGGGGCTGGCAGGAGAGACCCAGTACTTC
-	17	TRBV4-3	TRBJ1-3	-	CASSQDPGRAAGNTIYF	TGCGCCAGCAGCCAAGATCCGGGCAGGGCTGCTGGAAACACCATATATTTT
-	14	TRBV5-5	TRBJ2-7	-	CASSLDRVIYEQYF	TGTGCCAGCAGCTTGGACAGGGTCATCTACGAGCAGTACTTC
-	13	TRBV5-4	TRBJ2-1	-	CASSGGGTDEQFF	TGTGCCAGCAGCGGGGGCGGTACCGATGAGCAGTTCTTC
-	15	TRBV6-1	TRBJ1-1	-	CASSPTWAGNTEAFF	TGTGCCAGCAGCCCTACGTGGGCCGGAAACACTGAAGCTTTCTTT
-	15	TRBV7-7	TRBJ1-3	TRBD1	CASSTGTDSGNTIYF	TGTGCTAGCAGCACCGGGACAGACTCTGGAAACACCATATATTTT
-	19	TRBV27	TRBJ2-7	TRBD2	CASSFGGRRPGLAGGEQYF	TGTGCCAGCAGTTTTGGGGGGCGAAGACCGGGACTAGCGGGAGGCGAGCAGTACTTC
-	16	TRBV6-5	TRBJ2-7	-	CASSYSQGQGLREQYF	TGTGCCAGCAGTTACTCTCAGGGGCAGGGTCTTCGGGAGCAGTACTTC
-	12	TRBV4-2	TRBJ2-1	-	CASSPFEGEQFF	TGTGCCAGCAGCCCGTTTGAGGGAGAGCAGTTCTTC
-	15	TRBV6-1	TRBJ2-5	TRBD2	CASSEPGTSGETQYF	TGTGCCAGCAGTGAACCAGGGACTAGCGGAGAGACCCAGTACTTC
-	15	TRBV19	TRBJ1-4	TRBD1	CASGTGGATNEKLFF	TGTGCCAGTGGAACAGGGGGGGCAACTAATGAAAAACTGTTTTTT